The clone carrying this TCR beta chain came up a few times. The CDR3 extends over 13 amino acids. Germline V gene data show CDR1 as SGHNT and CDR2 as YYREEE (reference sequence). The V end lost 2 bases, the J end lost 8 bases, and 13 bases lay between the germline ends. The data stem from a study of T cells after yellow fever vaccination. Across the whole study: Libraries from low-cell-number fractions were prepared with the SMART-Seq v4 Ultra Low Input RNA kit.

One entry per CDR3 protein, called by TCRdb with MiXCR from the 5' RACE reads. The sample includes over 250,000 distinct CDR3 sequences, roughly 3.9% of them seen just once. The V gene is TRBV5-4, the J gene TRBJ1-1; the D gene is possibly TRBD1 (6 bases). The origin of this receptor is a man younger than 30 who received the YFV17D yellow fever vaccine. The specimen was PBMCs, collected 5 days after the yellow fever booster vaccination. The CDR3 loop is CASSFPQGREAFF. The DNA for the CDR3 is TGTGCCAGCAGCTTTCCTCAGGGGCGGGAAGCTTTCTTT.